Listed below are T cell receptor beta chains from one sample, sequenced in a study of shared clonotypes between healthy human individuals. The assay was immunoSEQ multiplex PCR, and TCRdb's table has in-frame clones only and misses some. The table records roughly 1.5 million clones, roughly 98% of them present only once. The sample was naive CD4+ T cells sorted from blood. The source is a man between 25 and 39 years old in good health. Each CDR3 is given with its conserved first and last residue. The order of the fields is D gene, V gene, CDR3 length, J gene, clone size, CDR3 protein, CDR3 DNA. D genes are given only for firm matches. Only part of the rows carry a size: once, few, many, or a class if the clone is expanded.

d_gene: .; v_gene: TRBV20-1; len: 11; j_gene: TRBJ2-3; abundance: .; CDR3aa: CSASETDTQYF; CDR3nt: TGCAGTGCTAGCGAAACAGATACGCAGTATTTT
d_gene: TRBD1; v_gene: TRBV19; len: 14; j_gene: TRBJ2-7; abundance: once; CDR3aa: CASRLTGDVHEQYF; CDR3nt: TGTGCCAGTAGGCTGACAGGGGACGTCCACGAGCAGTACTTC
d_gene: .; v_gene: TRBV5-1; len: 14; j_gene: TRBJ2-3; abundance: once; CDR3aa: CASVPPHTPDTQYF; CDR3nt: TGCGCCAGCGTGCCCCCACACACGCCAGATACGCAGTATTTT
d_gene: TRBD2; v_gene: TRBV4-1; len: 16; j_gene: TRBJ2-7; abundance: .; CDR3aa: CASSPETSGRTYEQYF; CDR3nt: TGCGCCAGCAGCCCCGAAACTAGCGGGAGGACCTACGAGCAGTACTTC
d_gene: .; v_gene: TRBV18; len: 14; j_gene: TRBJ1-1; abundance: .; CDR3aa: CASSPQTGSTEAFF; CDR3nt: TGTGCCAGCTCACCACAGACAGGAAGCACTGAAGCTTTCTTT
d_gene: .; v_gene: TRBV6-4; len: 14; j_gene: TRBJ2-2; abundance: once; CDR3aa: CASSPSANTGELFF; CDR3nt: TGTGCCAGCAGCCCCTCCGCGAACACCGGGGAGCTGTTTTTT
d_gene: .; v_gene: TRBV2; len: 13; j_gene: TRBJ2-1; abundance: .; CDR3aa: CASMRDSSNEQFF; CDR3nt: TGTGCCAGCATGCGGGACAGCTCCAATGAGCAGTTCTTC
d_gene: TRBD1; v_gene: TRBV6-5; len: 11; j_gene: TRBJ2-1; abundance: .; CDR3aa: CASSAGTAQFF; CDR3nt: TGTGCCAGCAGTGCCGGGACAGCACAGTTCTTC
d_gene: TRBD2; v_gene: TRBV10-3; len: 15; j_gene: TRBJ2-7; abundance: .; CDR3aa: CAISLGLAGAYEQYF; CDR3nt: TGTGCCATCAGTTTAGGGCTAGCGGGAGCCTACGAGCAGTACTTC
d_gene: .; v_gene: TRBV2; len: 11; j_gene: TRBJ2-2; abundance: .; CDR3aa: CASRRTGELFF; CDR3nt: TGTGCCAGCAGGCGCACCGGGGAGCTGTTTTTT
d_gene: .; v_gene: TRBV29-1; len: 17; j_gene: TRBJ2-2; abundance: .; CDR3aa: CSALGREKKPNTGELFF; CDR3nt: TGCAGCGCCCTCGGGCGGGAAAAGAAACCTAACACCGGGGAGCTGTTTTTT
d_gene: .; v_gene: TRBV6-5; len: 12; j_gene: TRBJ1-5; abundance: .; CDR3aa: CASSYPWGPQHF; CDR3nt: TGTGCCAGCAGTTACCCATGGGGGCCCCAGCATTTT
d_gene: TRBD1; v_gene: TRBV9; len: 16; j_gene: TRBJ1-3; abundance: .; CDR3aa: CASSVPRTGLGNTIYF; CDR3nt: TGTGCCAGCAGCGTACCCCGGACAGGGTTGGGAAACACCATATATTTT
d_gene: .; v_gene: TRBV14; len: 17; j_gene: TRBJ2-1; abundance: once; CDR3aa: CASSQDFAGLTYNEQFF; CDR3nt: TGTGCCAGCAGCCAAGATTTCGCGGGGCTCACTTACAATGAGCAGTTCTTC
d_gene: .; v_gene: TRBV5-1; len: 13; j_gene: TRBJ2-7; abundance: .; CDR3aa: CASSSGLTYEQYF; CDR3nt: TGCGCCAGCAGCTCGGGACTCACCTACGAGCAGTACTTC
d_gene: .; v_gene: TRBV5-6; len: 15; j_gene: TRBJ2-7; abundance: .; CDR3aa: CASSQNFDSIYEQYF; CDR3nt: TGTGCCAGCAGCCAAAACTTCGACAGTATCTACGAGCAGTACTTC
d_gene: TRBD1; v_gene: TRBV13; len: 14; j_gene: TRBJ2-7; abundance: .; CDR3aa: CASSYRDSVYEQYF; CDR3nt: TGTGCCAGCAGCTACCGGGACAGCGTCTACGAGCAGTACTTC
d_gene: .; v_gene: TRBV6-6; len: 14; j_gene: TRBJ1-5; abundance: .; CDR3aa: CASSSSGFNQPQHF; CDR3nt: TGTGCCAGCAGCTCTTCGGGGTTCAATCAGCCCCAGCATTTT
d_gene: .; v_gene: TRBV12-1; len: 17; j_gene: TRBJ1-1; abundance: .; CDR3aa: CASSPRNLTKPHTEAFF; CDR3nt: TGTGCCAGCAGCCCGAGAAACCTGACAAAACCTCACACTGAAGCTTTCTTT
d_gene: .; v_gene: TRBV29-1; len: 12; j_gene: TRBJ1-4; abundance: .; CDR3aa: CSVEAGTEKLFF; CDR3nt: TGCAGCGTTGAAGCGGGGACTGAAAAACTGTTTTTT
d_gene: .; v_gene: TRBV28; len: 14; j_gene: TRBJ2-7; abundance: .; CDR3aa: CASLQPDRTYEQYF; CDR3nt: TGTGCCAGCCTACAACCGGACAGAACCTACGAGCAGTACTTC
d_gene: .; v_gene: TRBV6-5; len: 12; j_gene: TRBJ2-1; abundance: .; CDR3aa: CASSRTPGEQFF; CDR3nt: TGTGCCAGCAGCCGAACCCCCGGTGAGCAGTTCTTC
d_gene: .; v_gene: TRBV9; len: 15; j_gene: TRBJ1-1; abundance: .; CDR3aa: CASSPLLTVGAEAFF; CDR3nt: TGTGCCAGCAGCCCACTACTGACAGTCGGTGCTGAAGCTTTCTTT
d_gene: .; v_gene: TRBV10-3; len: 11; j_gene: TRBJ2-3; abundance: .; CDR3aa: CAIREADTQYF; CDR3nt: TGTGCCATCAGGGAGGCAGATACGCAGTATTTT
d_gene: TRBD1; v_gene: TRBV9; len: 16; j_gene: TRBJ1-1; abundance: .; CDR3aa: CASTRGGGQGNTEAFF; CDR3nt: TGTGCCAGCACCAGGGGGGGAGGACAGGGAAACACTGAAGCTTTCTTT
d_gene: TRBD1; v_gene: TRBV5-1; len: 15; j_gene: TRBJ2-2; abundance: .; CDR3aa: CASSSGQGNTGELFF; CDR3nt: TGCGCCAGCAGCTCGGGACAGGGGAACACCGGGGAGCTGTTTTTT
d_gene: TRBD2; v_gene: TRBV9; len: 16; j_gene: TRBJ2-1; abundance: .; CDR3aa: CASSPRIAGDFGEQFF; CDR3nt: TGTGCCAGCAGCCCTAGGATAGCGGGAGACTTTGGGGAGCAGTTCTTC
d_gene: .; v_gene: TRBV7-2; len: 17; j_gene: TRBJ1-4; abundance: .; CDR3aa: CASSLLGGLGTNEKLFF; CDR3nt: TGTGCCAGCAGCTTATTGGGGGGGCTTGGGACTAATGAAAAACTGTTTTTT
d_gene: TRBD2; v_gene: TRBV18; len: 13; j_gene: TRBJ2-3; abundance: .; CDR3aa: CASSWTRPDTQYF; CDR3nt: TGTGCCAGCTCATGGACTAGGCCGGATACGCAGTATTTT
d_gene: .; v_gene: TRBV2; len: 13; j_gene: TRBJ1-1; abundance: .; CDR3aa: CASSTGSGTEAFF; CDR3nt: TGTGCCAGCAGTACGGGATCCGGGACTGAAGCTTTCTTT
d_gene: .; v_gene: TRBV9; len: 14; j_gene: TRBJ1-3; abundance: .; CDR3aa: CASSDLVPGNTIYF; CDR3nt: TGTGCCAGCAGCGACCTGGTTCCTGGAAACACCATATATTTT
d_gene: .; v_gene: TRBV10-2; len: 13; j_gene: TRBJ1-3; abundance: .; CDR3aa: CASNEQDGNTIYF; CDR3nt: TGCGCCAGCAACGAACAGGATGGAAACACCATATATTTT
d_gene: TRBD1; v_gene: TRBV18; len: 15; j_gene: TRBJ1-2; abundance: once; CDR3aa: CASSPLDRERYGYTF; CDR3nt: TGTGCCAGCTCACCTCTCGACAGGGAACGGTATGGCTACACCTTC
d_gene: .; v_gene: TRBV28; len: 15; j_gene: TRBJ2-1; abundance: once; CDR3aa: CASSPIESSYNEQFF; CDR3nt: TGTGCCAGCAGTCCTATCGAAAGCTCCTACAATGAGCAGTTCTTC
d_gene: TRBD1; v_gene: TRBV14; len: 16; j_gene: TRBJ2-7; abundance: once; CDR3aa: CASSQSRQGKFYEQYF; CDR3nt: TGTGCCAGCAGCCAGAGTCGACAGGGAAAATTCTACGAGCAGTACTTC
d_gene: .; v_gene: TRBV6-6; len: 16; j_gene: TRBJ1-1; abundance: .; CDR3aa: CASSYLVGAEATEAFF; CDR3nt: TGTGCCAGCAGTTACTTGGTGGGAGCTGAGGCCACTGAAGCTTTCTTT
d_gene: .; v_gene: TRBV5-5; len: 15; j_gene: TRBJ2-4; abundance: .; CDR3aa: CASSLDLPAKNIQYF; CDR3nt: TGTGCCAGCAGCCTGGACTTGCCAGCCAAAAACATTCAGTACTTC
d_gene: .; v_gene: TRBV19; len: 13; j_gene: TRBJ2-7; abundance: .; CDR3aa: CATSRQPTYEQYF; CDR3nt: TGTGCCACGTCTCGACAGCCTACCTACGAGCAGTACTTC
d_gene: TRBD2; v_gene: TRBV29-1; len: 16; j_gene: TRBJ2-7; abundance: once; CDR3aa: CSAAALAGDIVYEQYF; CDR3nt: TGCAGCGCCGCGGCACTAGCGGGAGATATAGTCTACGAGCAGTACTTC
d_gene: .; v_gene: TRBV14; len: 15; j_gene: TRBJ2-3; abundance: .; CDR3aa: CASSPQGKRADTQYF; CDR3nt: TGTGCCAGCAGCCCCCAGGGGAAGAGGGCAGATACGCAGTATTTT
d_gene: .; v_gene: TRBV19; len: 17; j_gene: TRBJ1-5; abundance: .; CDR3aa: CASRGSPNPYSNQPQHF; CDR3nt: TGTGCCAGTCGGGGCAGTCCTAACCCATATAGCAATCAGCCCCAGCATTTT
d_gene: .; v_gene: TRBV9; len: 15; j_gene: TRBJ2-7; abundance: once; CDR3aa: CASSAGTLVWSEQYF; CDR3nt: TGTGCCAGCAGCGCCGGGACCCTAGTTTGGTCCGAGCAGTACTTC
d_gene: .; v_gene: TRBV7-2; len: 15; j_gene: TRBJ1-4; abundance: .; CDR3aa: CASSPWSGNNEKLFF; CDR3nt: TGTGCCAGCAGCCCTTGGTCGGGAAATAATGAAAAACTGTTTTTT
d_gene: .; v_gene: TRBV19; len: 14; j_gene: TRBJ2-2; abundance: .; CDR3aa: CASSIGWNTGELFF; CDR3nt: TGTGCCAGTAGTATTGGGTGGAACACCGGGGAGCTGTTTTTT
d_gene: .; v_gene: TRBV28; len: 12; j_gene: TRBJ1-5; abundance: few; CDR3aa: CASNRSNQPQHF; CDR3nt: TGTGCCAGCAACAGAAGCAATCAGCCCCAGCATTTT
d_gene: TRBD1; v_gene: TRBV2; len: 15; j_gene: TRBJ2-7; abundance: .; CDR3aa: CASRPGQVSSYEQYF; CDR3nt: TGTGCCAGCAGACCGGGACAGGTCAGCTCCTACGAGCAGTACTTC
d_gene: .; v_gene: TRBV30; len: 12; j_gene: TRBJ1-3; abundance: .; CDR3aa: CAWSVPANTIYF; CDR3nt: TGTGCCTGGAGTGTACCGGCGAACACCATATATTTT
d_gene: TRBD2; v_gene: TRBV9; len: 16; j_gene: TRBJ2-1; abundance: .; CDR3aa: CASSVGSGREPNEQFF; CDR3nt: TGTGCCAGCAGCGTAGGGTCTGGGCGGGAGCCGAATGAGCAGTTCTTC